Listed below are T cell receptor beta chains from one sample, sequenced in a study of cytomegalovirus exposure and HLA in healthy donors. Profiling relied on immunoSEQ multiplex PCR, and the TCRdb table lists in-frame clones only, not all of them. The profile shows over 130,000 clones, approximately 78% of them singletons. The sequenced sample was PBMCs. Every receptor here comes from a woman between 40 and 55 years old in good health and CMV-seropositive. The CDR3 runs from the conserved cysteine through the conserved F or W. Fields, in order: D gene, V gene, J gene, clone size, CDR3 DNA, CDR3 protein. D genes are given only for firm matches. Clone size is given for some rows only: seen once, a few or many times, or a class if the clone is expanded.

>TRBD2|TRBV11-3|TRBJ2-7|few
TGTGCCAGCACCGGCGGAGGGACTAGCGTCACCTACGAGCAGTACTTC
CASTGGGTSVTYEQYF
>.|TRBV6-5|TRBJ2-7|.
TGTGCCAGTCATTTGGGGGGGGCTAACTCCTACGAGCAGTACTTC
CASHLGGANSYEQYF
>TRBD1|TRBV28|TRBJ2-7|.
TGTGCCAGCAGGCGCCGGGACAGGGCTCGGGACGAGCAGTACTTC
CASRRRDRARDEQYF
>TRBD2|TRBV7-9|TRBJ2-1|.
TGTGCCAGCAGCCGAGAACTAGCGGGCTCCTACAATGAGCAGTTCTTC
CASSRELAGSYNEQFF
>.|TRBV18|TRBJ2-1|once
TGTGCCAGCTCACCAAGACCTAGCTCCTACAATGAGCAGTTCTTC
CASSPRPSSYNEQFF
>TRBD1|TRBV19|TRBJ1-4|.
TGTGCCAGTAGTACTGTGACAGGGGGAAATGAAAAACTGTTTTTT
CASSTVTGGNEKLFF
>.|TRBV11-2|TRBJ2-7|.
TGTGCCAGCAGCCTCGAGGTGGGAGCCGAGCAGTACTTC
CASSLEVGAEQYF
>.|TRBV5-1|TRBJ2-7|.
TGCGCCAGCAGCGATCAGGTTACCTACGAGCAGTACTTC
CASSDQVTYEQYF
>.|TRBV7-8|TRBJ1-1|.
TGTGCCAGCAGCTTACTGCTCCAGGGCACTGAAGCTTTCTTT
CASSLLLQGTEAFF
>.|TRBV19|TRBJ2-7|few
TGTGCCAGTAGTGCGGCAGTACAGGTATACGAGCAGTACTTC
CASSAAVQVYEQYF
>TRBD1|TRBV7-9|TRBJ2-5|few
TGTGCCAGCAGCCCTGGGACAGGCGTGGAGACCCAGTACTTC
CASSPGTGVETQYF
>TRBD1|TRBV30|TRBJ2-5|.
TGTGCCTGGAGTATCGGACAGGGAAAGACCCAGTACTTC
CAWSIGQGKTQYF
>TRBD1|TRBV2|TRBJ2-7|.
TGTGCCTCTCAAAGGGACAGGGGGGCCTACGAGCAGTACTTC
CASQRDRGAYEQYF
>.|TRBV15|TRBJ2-7|.
TGTGCCACCAGCACCGGGGGGCAGGGAGTGGGGCAGTACTTC
CATSTGGQGVGQYF
>.|TRBV29-1|TRBJ1-1|.
TGCAGCGTCTTAGTCGGCGGGAACACTGAAGCTTTCTTT
CSVLVGGNTEAFF
>.|TRBV7-8|TRBJ1-2|.
TGTGCCAGCAGCCCCCCTGGGGGGTTCGGCTATGGCTACACCTTC
CASSPPGGFGYGYTF
>TRBD1|TRBV6-1|TRBJ1-2|.
TGTGCCAGCAGCCCCGGGACAGTCGGGGGCTACACCTTC
CASSPGTVGGYTF
>.|TRBV28|TRBJ2-7|.
TGTGCCACCTACCGGGACTCAGCCTACGAGCAGTACTTC
CATYRDSAYEQYF
>.|TRBV2|TRBJ1-5|once
TGTGCCAGCAGACAGGGTTACGATCAGCCCCAGCATTTT
CASRQGYDQPQHF
>.|TRBV4-2|TRBJ2-5|.
TGTGCCAGCAGCCGACAGATCCAAGAGACCCAGTACTTC
CASSRQIQETQYF
>.|TRBV4-1|TRBJ2-7|.
TGCGCCAGCAGCCAAGTGTGGAGGGAGAGGGCCTACGAGCAGTACTTC
CASSQVWRERAYEQYF
>.|TRBV18|TRBJ1-2|.
TGTGCCAGCTCGTACGACAGAGACTATGGCTACACCTTC
CASSYDRDYGYTF
>.|TRBV18|TRBJ1-1|.
TGTGCCAGCTCCCCCGATGAGGGCTCTCGCACTGAAGCTTTCTTT
CASSPDEGSRTEAFF
>TRBD1|TRBV28|TRBJ1-1|few
TGTGCCAGCAGTATCTACAGGGGGTTTGGAGCTTTCTTT
CASSIYRGFGAFF
>.|TRBV4-2|TRBJ2-1|.
TGTGCCAGCAGCCAGGCGACCTCAGCGGGCGGCACCAATGAGCAGTTCTTC
CASSQATSAGGTNEQFF
>TRBD1|TRBV30|TRBJ1-4|.
TGTGCCTGGAGTTCAACGGACAGGCTTAATGAAAAACTGTTTTTT
CAWSSTDRLNEKLFF
>.|TRBV7-9|TRBJ2-5|.
TGTGCCAGCAGCCGAAATCCCCCGGAGCAAGAGACCCAGTACTTC
CASSRNPPEQETQYF
>.|TRBV29-1|TRBJ1-2|.
TGCAGCGTTGCCAACGGGTGGAACTATGGCTACACCTTC
CSVANGWNYGYTF
>TRBD1|TRBV7-2|TRBJ2-7|.
TGTGCCAGCAGCTTAGGGACAGGGCACTCCTACGAGCAGTACTTC
CASSLGTGHSYEQYF
>.|TRBV11-2|TRBJ2-7|.
TGTGCCAGCAGCTTCGTTCCCTACGAGCAGTACTTC
CASSFVPYEQYF
>.|TRBV9|TRBJ1-3|.
TGTGCCAGCAGCATAGGGGCGTACACCATATATTTT
CASSIGAYTIYF